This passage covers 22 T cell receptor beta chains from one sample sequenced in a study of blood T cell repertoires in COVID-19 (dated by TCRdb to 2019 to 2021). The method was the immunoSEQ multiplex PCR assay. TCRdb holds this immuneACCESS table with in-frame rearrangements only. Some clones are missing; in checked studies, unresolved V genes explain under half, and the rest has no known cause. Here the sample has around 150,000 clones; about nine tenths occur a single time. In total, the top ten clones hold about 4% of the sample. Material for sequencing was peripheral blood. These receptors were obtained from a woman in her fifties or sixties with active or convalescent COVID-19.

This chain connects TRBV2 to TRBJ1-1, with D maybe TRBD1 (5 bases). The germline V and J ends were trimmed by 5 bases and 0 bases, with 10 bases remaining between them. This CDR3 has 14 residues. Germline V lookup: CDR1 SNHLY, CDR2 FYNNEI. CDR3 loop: CASSLGALNTEAFF. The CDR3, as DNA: TGTGCCAGCAGTTTAGGGGCTCTGAACACTGAAGCTTTCTTT.

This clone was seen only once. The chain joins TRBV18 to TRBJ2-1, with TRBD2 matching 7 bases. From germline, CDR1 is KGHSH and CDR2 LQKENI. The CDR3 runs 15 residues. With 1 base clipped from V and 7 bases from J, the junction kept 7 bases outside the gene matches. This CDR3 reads CASSPQGLGGNEQFF. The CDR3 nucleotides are TGTGCCAGCTCACCACAGGGTTTGGGGGGGAATGAGCAGTTCTTC.

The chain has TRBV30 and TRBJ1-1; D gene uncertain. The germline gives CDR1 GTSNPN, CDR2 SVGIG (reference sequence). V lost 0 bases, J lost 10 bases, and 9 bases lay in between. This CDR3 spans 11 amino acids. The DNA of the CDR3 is TGTGCCTGGAGTGTATCCCAAGCAGCTTTCTTT. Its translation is CAWSVSQAAFF. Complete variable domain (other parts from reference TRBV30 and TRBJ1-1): SQTIHQWPATLVQPVGSPLSLECTVEGTSNPNLYWYRQAAGRGLQLLFYSVGIGQISSEVPQNLSASRPQDRQFILSSKKLLLSDSGFYLCAWSVSQAAFFGQGTRLTVV.

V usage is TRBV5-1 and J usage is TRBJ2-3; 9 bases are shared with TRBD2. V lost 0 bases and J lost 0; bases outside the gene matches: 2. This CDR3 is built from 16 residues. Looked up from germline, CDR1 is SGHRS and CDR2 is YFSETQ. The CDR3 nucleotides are TGCGCCAGCAGCTTGGAAGCGGGGGGCAGCACAGATACGCAGTATTTT. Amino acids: CASSLEAGGSTDTQYF.

CDR3 protein: CASSDPVEDEAFF. The CDR3 DNA sequence: TGTGCCAGCAGTGACCCCGTAGAAGATGAAGCTTTCTTT. The chain links TRBV6-1 to TRBJ1-1; the D is unclear. From germline, CDR1 is MNHNS and CDR2 SASEGT. The V and J ends lost 3 bases and 7 bases respectively, with 12 bases between them. The CDR3 consists of 13 residues.

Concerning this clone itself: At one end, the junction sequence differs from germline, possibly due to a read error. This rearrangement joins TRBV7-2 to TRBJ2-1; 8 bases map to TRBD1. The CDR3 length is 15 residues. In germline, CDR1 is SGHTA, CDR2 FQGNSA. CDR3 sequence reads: CASSSGTGSYNEQFF. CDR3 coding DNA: TGTGCCAGTAGCTCCGGGACAGGCTCCTACAATGAGCAGTTCTTC.

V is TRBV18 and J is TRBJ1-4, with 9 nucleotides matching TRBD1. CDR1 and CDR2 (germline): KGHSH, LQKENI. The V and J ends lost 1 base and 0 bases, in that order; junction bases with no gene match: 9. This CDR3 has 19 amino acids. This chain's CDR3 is CASSPLRTGESATNEKLFF. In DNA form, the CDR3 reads TGTGCCAGCTCACCACTTAGGACAGGGGAGTCAGCAACTAATGAAAAACTGTTTTTT.

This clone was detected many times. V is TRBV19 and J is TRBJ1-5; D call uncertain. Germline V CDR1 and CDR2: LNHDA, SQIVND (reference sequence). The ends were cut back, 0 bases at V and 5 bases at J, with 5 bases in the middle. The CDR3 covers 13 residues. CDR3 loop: CASSIDTDQPQHF. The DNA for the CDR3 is TGTGCCAGTAGTATAGACACAGATCAGCCCCAGCATTTT. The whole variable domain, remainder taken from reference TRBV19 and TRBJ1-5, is DGGITQSPKYLFRKEGQNVTLSCEQNLNHDAMYWYRQDPGQGLRLIYYSQIVNDFQKGDIAEGYSVSREKKESFPLTVTSAQKNPTAFYLCASSIDTDQPQHFGDGTRLSIL.

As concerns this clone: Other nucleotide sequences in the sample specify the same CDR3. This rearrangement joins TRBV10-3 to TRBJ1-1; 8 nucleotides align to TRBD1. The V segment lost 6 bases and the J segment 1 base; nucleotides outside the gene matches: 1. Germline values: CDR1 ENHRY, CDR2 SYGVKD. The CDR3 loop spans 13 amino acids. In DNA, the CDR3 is TGTGCCATCAGCGGACAGGGGAACACTGAAGCTTTCTTT. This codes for CAISGQGNTEAFF.

The CDR3: CSASWSRTGGFISYEQYF. CDR3 bases: TGCAGTGCTAGTTGGTCGCGGACAGGGGGGTTTATCTCCTACGAGCAGTACTTC. The chain has TRBV20-1 and TRBJ2-7; 10 bases map to TRBD1. V trimming: 3 bases; J trimming: 0 bases; junction bases outside the gene matches: 14. Per germline, CDR1 DFQATT and CDR2 SNEGSKA (reference sequence). This CDR3 has 18 residues.

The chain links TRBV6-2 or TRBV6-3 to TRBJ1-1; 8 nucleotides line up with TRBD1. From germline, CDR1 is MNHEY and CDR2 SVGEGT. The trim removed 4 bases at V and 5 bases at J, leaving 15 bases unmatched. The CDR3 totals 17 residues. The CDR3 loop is CASSFISGQAGYTEAFF. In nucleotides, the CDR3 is TGTGCCAGCAGTTTCATATCGGGACAGGCCGGTTATACTGAAGCTTTCTTT.

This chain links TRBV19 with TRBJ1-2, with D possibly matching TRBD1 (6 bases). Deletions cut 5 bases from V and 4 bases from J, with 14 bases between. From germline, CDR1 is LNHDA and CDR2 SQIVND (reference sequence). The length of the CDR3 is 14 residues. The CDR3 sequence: CASSRGDRPYGYTF. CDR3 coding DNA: TGTGCCAGTAGTCGAGGAGACAGGCCCTATGGCTACACCTTC.

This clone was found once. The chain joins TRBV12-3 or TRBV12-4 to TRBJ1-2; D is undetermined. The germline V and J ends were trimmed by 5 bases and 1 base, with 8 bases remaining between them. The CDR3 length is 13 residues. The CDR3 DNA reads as TGTGCCAGCAGTCCCGACATTAACTATGGCTACACCTTC. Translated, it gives CASSPDINYGYTF.

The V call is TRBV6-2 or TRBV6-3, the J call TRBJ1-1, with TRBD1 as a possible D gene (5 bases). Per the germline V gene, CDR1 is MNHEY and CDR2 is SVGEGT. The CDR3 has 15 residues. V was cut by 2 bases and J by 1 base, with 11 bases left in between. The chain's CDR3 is CASSYNRQPNTEAFF. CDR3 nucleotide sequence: TGTGCCAGCAGTTACAACAGGCAGCCGAACACTGAAGCTTTCTTT.

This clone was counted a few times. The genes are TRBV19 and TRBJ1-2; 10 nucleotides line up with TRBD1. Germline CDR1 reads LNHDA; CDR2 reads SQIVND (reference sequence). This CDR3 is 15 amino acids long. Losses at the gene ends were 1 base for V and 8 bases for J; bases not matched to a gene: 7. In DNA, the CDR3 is TGTGCCAGTAGTATAGCCGACAGGGGGCTCGTCGGCTACACCTTC. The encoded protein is CASSIADRGLVGYTF.

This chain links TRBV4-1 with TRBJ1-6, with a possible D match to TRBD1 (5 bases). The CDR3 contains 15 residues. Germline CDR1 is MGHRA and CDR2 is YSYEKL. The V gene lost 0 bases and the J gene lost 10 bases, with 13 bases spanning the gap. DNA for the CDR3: TGCGCCAGCAGCCAAGACCCAGGGTACCGATCACCCCTCCACTTT. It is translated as CASSQDPGYRSPLHF.

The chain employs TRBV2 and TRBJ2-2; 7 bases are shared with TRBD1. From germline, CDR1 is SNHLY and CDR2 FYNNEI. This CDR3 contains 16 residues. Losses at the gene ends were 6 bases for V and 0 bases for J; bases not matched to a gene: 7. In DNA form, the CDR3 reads TGTGCCAGCAGCGGGTTGGGACAGTCGAACACCGGGGAGCTGTTTTTT. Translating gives CASSGLGQSNTGELFF.

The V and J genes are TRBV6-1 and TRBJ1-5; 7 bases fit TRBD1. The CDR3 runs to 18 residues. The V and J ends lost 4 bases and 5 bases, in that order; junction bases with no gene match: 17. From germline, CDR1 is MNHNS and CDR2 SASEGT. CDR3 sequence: CASSVTAGGREGDQPQHF. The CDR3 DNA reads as TGTGCCAGCAGTGTGACGGCAGGGGGGCGCGAGGGAGATCAGCCCCAGCATTTT.

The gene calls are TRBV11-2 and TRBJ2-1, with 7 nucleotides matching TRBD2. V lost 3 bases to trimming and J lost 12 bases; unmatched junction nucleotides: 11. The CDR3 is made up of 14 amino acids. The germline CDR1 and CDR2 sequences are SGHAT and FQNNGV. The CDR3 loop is CASSFLSGTQRQFF. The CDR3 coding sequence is TGTGCCAGCAGCTTTCTCAGCGGGACCCAGAGGCAGTTCTTC.

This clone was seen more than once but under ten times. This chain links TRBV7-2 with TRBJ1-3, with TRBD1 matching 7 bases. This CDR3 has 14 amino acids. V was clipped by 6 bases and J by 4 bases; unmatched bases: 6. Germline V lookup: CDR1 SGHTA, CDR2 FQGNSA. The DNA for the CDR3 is TGTGCCAGCAGAAAAACAGGGGACGGAAACACCATATATTTT. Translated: CASRKTGDGNTIYF.

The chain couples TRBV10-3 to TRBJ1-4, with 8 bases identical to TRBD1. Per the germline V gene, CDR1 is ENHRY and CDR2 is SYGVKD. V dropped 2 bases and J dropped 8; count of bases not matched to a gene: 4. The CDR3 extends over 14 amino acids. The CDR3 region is CAISERQGNEKLFF. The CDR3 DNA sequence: TGTGCCATCAGTGAGCGACAGGGGAACGAAAAACTGTTTTTT.

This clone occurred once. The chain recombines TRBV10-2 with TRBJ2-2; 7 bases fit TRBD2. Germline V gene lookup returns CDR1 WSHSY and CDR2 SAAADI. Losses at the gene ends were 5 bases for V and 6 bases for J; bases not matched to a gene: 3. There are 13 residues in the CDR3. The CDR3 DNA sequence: TGCGCCAGCAGTCGGACTAGTTCCGGGGAGCTGTTTTTT. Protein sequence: CASSRTSSGELFF.